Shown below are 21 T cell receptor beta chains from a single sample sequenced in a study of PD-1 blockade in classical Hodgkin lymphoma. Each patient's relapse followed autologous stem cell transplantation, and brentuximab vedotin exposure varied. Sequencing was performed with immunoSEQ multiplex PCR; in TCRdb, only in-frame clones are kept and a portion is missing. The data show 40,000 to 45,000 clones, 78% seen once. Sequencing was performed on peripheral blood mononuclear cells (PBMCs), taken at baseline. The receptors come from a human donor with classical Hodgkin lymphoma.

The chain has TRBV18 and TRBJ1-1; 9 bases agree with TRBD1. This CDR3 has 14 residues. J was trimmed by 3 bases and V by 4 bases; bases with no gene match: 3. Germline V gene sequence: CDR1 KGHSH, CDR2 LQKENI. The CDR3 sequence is CASSLQGAHTEAFF. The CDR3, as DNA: TGTGCCAGCTCACTACAGGGGGCTCACACTGAAGCTTTCTTT.

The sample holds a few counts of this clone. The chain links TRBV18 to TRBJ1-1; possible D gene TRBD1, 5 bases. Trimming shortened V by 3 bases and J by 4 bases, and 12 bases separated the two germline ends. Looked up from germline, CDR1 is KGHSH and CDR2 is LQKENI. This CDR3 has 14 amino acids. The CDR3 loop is CASSPLQEGTEAFF. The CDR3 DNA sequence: TGTGCCAGCTCACCCTTACAGGAAGGCACTGAAGCTTTCTTT.

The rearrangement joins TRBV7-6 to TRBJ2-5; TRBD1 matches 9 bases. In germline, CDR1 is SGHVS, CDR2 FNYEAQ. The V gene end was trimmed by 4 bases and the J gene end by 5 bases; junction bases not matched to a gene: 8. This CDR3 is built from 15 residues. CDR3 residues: CASSSGTTGGETQYF. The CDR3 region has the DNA TGTGCCAGCAGCTCCGGGACAACAGGGGGCGAGACCCAGTACTTC. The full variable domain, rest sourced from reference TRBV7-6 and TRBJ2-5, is GAGVSQSPRYKVTKRGQDVALRCDPISGHVSLYWYRQALGQGPEFLTYFNYEAQQDKSGLPNDRFSAERPEGSISTLTIQRTEQRDSAMYRCASSSGTTGGETQYFGPGTRLLVL.

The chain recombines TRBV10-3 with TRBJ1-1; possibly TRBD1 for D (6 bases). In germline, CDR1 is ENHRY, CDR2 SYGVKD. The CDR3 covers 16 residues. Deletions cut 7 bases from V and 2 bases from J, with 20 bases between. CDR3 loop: CAITEGVVRGNTEAFF. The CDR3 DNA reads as TGTGCCATCACCGAAGGGGTGGTCAGGGGAAACACTGAAGCTTTCTTT.

This CDR3 reads CASSVNSHNNEQFF. As DNA, the CDR3 is TGTGCCAGCAGCGTAAACTCCCATAACAATGAGCAGTTCTTC. The V call is TRBV9, the J call TRBJ2-1, with no clear D. The germline V and J ends were trimmed by 1 base and 5 bases, with 10 bases remaining between them. Germline CDR1 and CDR2: SGDLS and YYNGEE. The CDR3 is 14 residues long.

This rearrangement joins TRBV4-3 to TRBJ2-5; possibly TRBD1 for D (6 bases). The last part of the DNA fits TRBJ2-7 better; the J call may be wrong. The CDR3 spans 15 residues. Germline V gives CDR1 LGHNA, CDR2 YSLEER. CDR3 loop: CASSQGTGISYEQYF. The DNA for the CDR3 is TGCGCCAGCAGCCAAGGTACAGGGATATCCTACGAGCAGTACTTC.

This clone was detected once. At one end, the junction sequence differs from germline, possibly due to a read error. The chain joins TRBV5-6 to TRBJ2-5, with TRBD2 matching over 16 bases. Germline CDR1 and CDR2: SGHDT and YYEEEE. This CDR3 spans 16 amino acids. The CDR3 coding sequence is TGTGCCAGCAGCACAGGGACTAGCGGGGGGGCAGAGGCCCAGTACTTC. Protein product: CASSTGTSGGAEAQYF.

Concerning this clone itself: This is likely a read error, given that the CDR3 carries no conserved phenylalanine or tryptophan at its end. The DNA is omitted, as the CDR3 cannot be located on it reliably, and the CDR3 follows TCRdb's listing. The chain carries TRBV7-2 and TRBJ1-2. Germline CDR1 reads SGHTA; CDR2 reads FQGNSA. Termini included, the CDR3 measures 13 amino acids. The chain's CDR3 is CASSNLGNSPIRL.

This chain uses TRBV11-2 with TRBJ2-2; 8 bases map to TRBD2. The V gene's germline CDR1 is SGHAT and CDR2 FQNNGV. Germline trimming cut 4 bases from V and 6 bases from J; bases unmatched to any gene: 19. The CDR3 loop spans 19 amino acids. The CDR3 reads CASSSFRDRVFGRAGELFF. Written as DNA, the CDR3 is TGTGCCAGCAGCTCCTTTAGGGACCGGGTCTTCGGGAGGGCCGGGGAGCTGTTTTTT.

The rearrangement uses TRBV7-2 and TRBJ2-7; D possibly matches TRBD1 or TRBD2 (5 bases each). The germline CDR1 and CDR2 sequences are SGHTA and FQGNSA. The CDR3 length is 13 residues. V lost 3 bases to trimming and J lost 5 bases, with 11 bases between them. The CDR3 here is CASSLGRANEQYF. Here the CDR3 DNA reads TGTGCCAGCAGCTTGGGACGGGCGAACGAGCAGTACTTC.

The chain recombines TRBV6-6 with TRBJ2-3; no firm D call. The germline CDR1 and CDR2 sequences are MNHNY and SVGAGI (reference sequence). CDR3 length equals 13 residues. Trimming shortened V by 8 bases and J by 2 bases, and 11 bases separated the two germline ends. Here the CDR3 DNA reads TGTGCCAGCTCTAGGGAAAACACAGATACGCAGTATTTT. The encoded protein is CASSRENTDTQYF.

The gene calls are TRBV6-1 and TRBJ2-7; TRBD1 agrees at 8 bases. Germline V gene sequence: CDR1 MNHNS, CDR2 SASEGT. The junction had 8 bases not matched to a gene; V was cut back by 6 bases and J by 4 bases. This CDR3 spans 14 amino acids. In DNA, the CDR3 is TGTGCCAGCAGCACCGGGACAGGACTTTACGAGCAGTACTTC. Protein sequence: CASSTGTGLYEQYF.

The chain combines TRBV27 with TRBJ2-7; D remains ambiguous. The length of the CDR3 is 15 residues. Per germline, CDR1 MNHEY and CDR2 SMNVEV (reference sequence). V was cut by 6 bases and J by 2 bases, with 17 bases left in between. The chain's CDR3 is CASSPFSLGTYEQYF. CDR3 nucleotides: TGTGCCAGCAGCCCTTTCTCGTTGGGGACCTACGAGCAGTACTTC.

The CDR3 nucleotides read TGTGCCAGCAGCGTCGGAGGAACTTCCTACGAGCAGTACTTC. Amino acid sequence: CASSVGGTSYEQYF. The chain uses TRBV7-2 and TRBJ2-7; the D gene is possibly TRBD2 (5 bases). This CDR3 has 14 amino acids. With 5 bases removed from V and 1 base from J, the gap between germline ends came to 12 bases. Germline V gene lookup returns CDR1 SGHTA and CDR2 FQGNSA.

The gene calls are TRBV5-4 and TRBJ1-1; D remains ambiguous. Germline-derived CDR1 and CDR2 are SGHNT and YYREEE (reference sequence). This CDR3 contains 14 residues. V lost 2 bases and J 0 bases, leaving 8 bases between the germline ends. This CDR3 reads CASSLTLMNTEAFF. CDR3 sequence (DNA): TGTGCCAGCAGCTTAACACTCATGAACACTGAAGCTTTCTTT.

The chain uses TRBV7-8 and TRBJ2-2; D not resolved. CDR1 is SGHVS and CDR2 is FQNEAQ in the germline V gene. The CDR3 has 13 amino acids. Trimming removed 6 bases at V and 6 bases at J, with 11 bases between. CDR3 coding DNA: TGTGCCAGCAGGACTCTAGGTCCCGGGGAGCTGTTTTTT. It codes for CASRTLGPGELFF. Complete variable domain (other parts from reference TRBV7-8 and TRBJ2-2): GAGVSQSPRYKVAKRGQDVALRCDPISGHVSLFWYQQALGQGPEFLTYFQNEAQLDKSGLPSDRFFAERPEGSVSTLKIQRTQQEDSAVYLCASRTLGPGELFFGEGSRLTVL.

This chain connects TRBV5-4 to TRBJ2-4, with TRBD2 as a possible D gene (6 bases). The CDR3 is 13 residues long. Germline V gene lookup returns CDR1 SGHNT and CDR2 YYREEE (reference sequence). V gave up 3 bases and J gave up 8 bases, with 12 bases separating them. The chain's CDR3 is CASSSWGVDIQYF. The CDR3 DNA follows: TGTGCCAGCAGCTCCTGGGGGGTGGACATTCAGTACTTC.

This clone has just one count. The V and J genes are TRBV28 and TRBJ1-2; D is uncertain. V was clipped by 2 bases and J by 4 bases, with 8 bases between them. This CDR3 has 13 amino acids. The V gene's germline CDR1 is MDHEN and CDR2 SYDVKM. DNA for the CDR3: TGTGCCAGCAGTTTAGAGGCGTTCTATGGCTACACCTTC. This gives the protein CASSLEAFYGYTF.

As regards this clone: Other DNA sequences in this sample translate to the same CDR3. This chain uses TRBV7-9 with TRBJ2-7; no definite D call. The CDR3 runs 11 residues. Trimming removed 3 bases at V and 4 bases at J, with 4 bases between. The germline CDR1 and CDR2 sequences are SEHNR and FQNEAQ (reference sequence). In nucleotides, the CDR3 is TGTGCCAGCAGCTTTTCTTACGAGCAGTACTTC. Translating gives CASSFSYEQYF.

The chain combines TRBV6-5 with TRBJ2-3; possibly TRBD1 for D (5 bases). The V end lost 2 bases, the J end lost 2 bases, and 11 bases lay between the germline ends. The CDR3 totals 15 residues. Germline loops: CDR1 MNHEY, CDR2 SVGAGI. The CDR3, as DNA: TGTGCCAGCAGTTACGGGGTGGGGCCCACAGATACGCAGTATTTT. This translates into CASSYGVGPTDTQYF.

CDR3 loop: CASSSNLHGTGTDTQYF. CDR3 DNA sequence: TGTGCCAGCAGCTCGAACCTACACGGGACAGGGACAGATACGCAGTATTTT. This chain connects TRBV11-2 to TRBJ2-3; 9 bases match TRBD1. The CDR3 runs 17 residues. Looked up from germline, CDR1 is SGHAT and CDR2 is FQNNGV. With V trimmed by 4 bases and J by 3 bases, 11 bases remained unmatched.